This T cell receptor (beta chain) came from a study of somatic mutations in cytotoxic T cells in rheumatoid arthritis. Study-level background: T-cell populations stained with V beta antibodies were in some cases flow-sorted at nearly 100% purity, including V beta1+ cells that were sequenced for TCRB.

The assay was immunoSEQ multiplex PCR, and TCRdb's table has in-frame clones only and misses some. The table has about 16,000 clones, about four fifths seen once. Study-wide findings and caveats: Expanded CD8+ clones had unknown antigen targets. Patients with a largest CD8+ clone exceeding 20% of CD8+ cells numbered about an eighth of the roughly 65.

Flow cytometry was used to check the purity of CD4+ and CD8+ cells, which had been isolated by positive magnetic bead selection. The trim removed 4 bases at V and 5 bases at J, leaving 8 bases unmatched. The CDR3 is 15 amino acids. CDR1 and CDR2 (germline): MDHEN, SYDVKM. On this clone: Antigen: not known.

The gene calls are TRBV28 and TRBJ1-2; the match to TRBD1 covers 9 bases. This receptor was taken from an adult with rheumatoid arthritis. Material: CD8+ T cells sorted from blood. As DNA, the CDR3 is TGTGCCAGCAGTTACAGGGGGCTGGTTCCTTATGGCTACACCTTC. This encodes CASSYRGLVPYGYTF.